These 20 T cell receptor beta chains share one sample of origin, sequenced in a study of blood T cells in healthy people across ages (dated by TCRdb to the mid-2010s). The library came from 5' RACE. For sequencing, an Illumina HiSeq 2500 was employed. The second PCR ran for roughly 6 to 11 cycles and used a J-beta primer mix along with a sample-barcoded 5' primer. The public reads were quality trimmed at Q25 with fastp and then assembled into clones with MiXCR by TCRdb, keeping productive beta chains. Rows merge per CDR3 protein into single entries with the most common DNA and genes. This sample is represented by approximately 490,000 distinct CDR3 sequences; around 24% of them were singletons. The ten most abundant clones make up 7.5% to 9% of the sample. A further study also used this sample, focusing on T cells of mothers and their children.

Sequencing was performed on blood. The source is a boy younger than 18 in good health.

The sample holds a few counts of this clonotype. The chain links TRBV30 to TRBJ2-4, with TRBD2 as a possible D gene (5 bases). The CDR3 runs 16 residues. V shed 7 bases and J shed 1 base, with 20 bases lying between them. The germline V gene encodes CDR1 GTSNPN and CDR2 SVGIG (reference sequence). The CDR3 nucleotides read TGTGCCTTCGAGGAGGAGACAAAGATTGCCAAAAACATTCAGTACTTC. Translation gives CAFEEETKIAKNIQYF.

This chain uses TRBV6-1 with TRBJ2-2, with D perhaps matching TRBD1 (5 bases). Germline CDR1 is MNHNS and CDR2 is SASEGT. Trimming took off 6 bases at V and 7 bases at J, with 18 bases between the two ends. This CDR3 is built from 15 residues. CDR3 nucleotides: TGTGCCAGCAGACAAAGAGACAGCGCCTTCGGGGAGCTGTTTTTT. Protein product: CASRQRDSAFGELFF.

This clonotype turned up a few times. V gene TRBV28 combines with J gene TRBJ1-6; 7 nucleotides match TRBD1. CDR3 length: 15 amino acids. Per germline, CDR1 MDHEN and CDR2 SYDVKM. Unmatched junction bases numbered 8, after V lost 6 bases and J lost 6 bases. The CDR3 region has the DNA TGTGCCAGCAGCCCTCGGACAGGAGCTAATTCACCCCTCCACTTT. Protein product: CASSPRTGANSPLHF.

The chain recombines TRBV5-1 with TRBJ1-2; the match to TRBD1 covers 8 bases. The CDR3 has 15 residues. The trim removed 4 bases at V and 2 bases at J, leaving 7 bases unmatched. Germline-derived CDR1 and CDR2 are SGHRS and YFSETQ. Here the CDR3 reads CASSIDRGANYGYTF. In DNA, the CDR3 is TGCGCCAGCAGCATAGACAGGGGTGCCAACTATGGCTACACCTTC.

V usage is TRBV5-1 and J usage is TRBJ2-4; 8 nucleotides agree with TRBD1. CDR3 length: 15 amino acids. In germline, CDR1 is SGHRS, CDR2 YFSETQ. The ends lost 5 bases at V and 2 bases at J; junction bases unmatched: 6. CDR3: CASRAGGATKNIQYF. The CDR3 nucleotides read TGCGCCAGCAGAGCAGGGGGCGCAACCAAAAACATTCAGTACTTC.

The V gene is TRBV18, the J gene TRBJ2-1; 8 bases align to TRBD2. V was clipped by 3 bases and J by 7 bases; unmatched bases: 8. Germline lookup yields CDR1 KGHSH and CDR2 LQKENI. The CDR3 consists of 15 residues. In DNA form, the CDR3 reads TGTGCCAGCTCACCCCCTAGCCAGCGGGGGAATGAGCAGTTCTTC. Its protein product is CASSPPSQRGNEQFF.

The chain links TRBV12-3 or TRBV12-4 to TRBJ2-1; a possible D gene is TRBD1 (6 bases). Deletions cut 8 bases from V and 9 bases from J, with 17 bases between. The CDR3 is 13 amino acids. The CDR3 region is CASEKEGVGEQFF. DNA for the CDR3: TGTGCCAGCGAGAAAGAGGGGGTGGGTGAGCAGTTCTTC.

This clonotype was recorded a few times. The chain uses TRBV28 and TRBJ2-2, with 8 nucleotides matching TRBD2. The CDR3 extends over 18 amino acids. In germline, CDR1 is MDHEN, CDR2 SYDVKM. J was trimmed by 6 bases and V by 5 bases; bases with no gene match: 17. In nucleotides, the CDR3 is TGTGCCAGCAGTCCTCCCCGATTCCGGGGGGGAAAATCCGGGGAGCTGTTTTTT. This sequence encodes CASSPPRFRGGKSGELFF.

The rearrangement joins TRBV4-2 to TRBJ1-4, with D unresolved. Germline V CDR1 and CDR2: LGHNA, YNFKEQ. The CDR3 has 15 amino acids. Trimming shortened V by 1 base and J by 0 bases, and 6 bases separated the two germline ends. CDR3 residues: CASSQGGTTNEKLFF. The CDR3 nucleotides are TGTGCCAGCAGCCAAGGTGGGACAACTAATGAAAAACTGTTTTTT.

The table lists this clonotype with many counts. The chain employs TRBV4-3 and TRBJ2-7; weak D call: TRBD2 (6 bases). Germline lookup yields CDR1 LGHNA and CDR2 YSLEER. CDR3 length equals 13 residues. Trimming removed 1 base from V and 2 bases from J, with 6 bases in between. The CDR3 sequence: CASSQGGAYEQYF. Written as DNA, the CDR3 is TGCGCCAGCAGCCAAGGGGGGGCCTACGAGCAGTACTTC.

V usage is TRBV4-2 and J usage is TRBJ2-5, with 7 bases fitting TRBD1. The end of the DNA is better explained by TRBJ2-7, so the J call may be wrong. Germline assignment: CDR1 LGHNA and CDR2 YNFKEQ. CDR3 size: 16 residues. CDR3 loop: CASSQEEGTATYEQYF. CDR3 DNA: TGTGCCAGCAGCCAAGAAGAAGGGACAGCAACGTACGAGCAGTACTTC.

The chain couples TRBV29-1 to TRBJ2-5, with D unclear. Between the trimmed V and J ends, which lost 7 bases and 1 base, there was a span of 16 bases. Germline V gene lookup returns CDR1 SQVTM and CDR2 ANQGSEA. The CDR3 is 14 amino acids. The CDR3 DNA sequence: TGCAGCGGCGCACATGGTAACTTCCAAGAGACCCAGTACTTC. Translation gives CSGAHGNFQETQYF.

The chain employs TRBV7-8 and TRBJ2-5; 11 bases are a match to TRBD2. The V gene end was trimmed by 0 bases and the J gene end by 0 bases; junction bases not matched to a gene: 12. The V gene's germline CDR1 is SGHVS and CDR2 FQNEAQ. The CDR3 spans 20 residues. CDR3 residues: CASSLAIPSGGPKYQETQYF. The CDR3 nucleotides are TGTGCCAGCAGCTTAGCTATCCCTAGCGGGGGGCCCAAGTACCAAGAGACCCAGTACTTC.

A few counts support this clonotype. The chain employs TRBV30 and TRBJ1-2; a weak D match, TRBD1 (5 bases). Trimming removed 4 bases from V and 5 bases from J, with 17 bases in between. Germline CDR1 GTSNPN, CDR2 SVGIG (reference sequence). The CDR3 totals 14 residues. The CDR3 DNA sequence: TGTGCCTGGATATCCGGCAGGGAGTGGTATGGCTACACCTTC. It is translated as CAWISGREWYGYTF. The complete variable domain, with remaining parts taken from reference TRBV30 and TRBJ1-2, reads SQTIHQWPATLVQPVGSPLSLECTVEGTSNPNLYWYRQAAGRGLQLLFYSVGIGQISSEVPQNLSASRPQDRQFILSSKKLLLSDSGFYLCAWISGREWYGYTFGSGTRLTVV.

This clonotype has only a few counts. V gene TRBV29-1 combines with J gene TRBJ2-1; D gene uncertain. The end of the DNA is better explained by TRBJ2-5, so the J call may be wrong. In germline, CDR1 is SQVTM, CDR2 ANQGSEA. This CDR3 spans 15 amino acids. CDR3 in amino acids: CSVEDGWSMFLPQYF. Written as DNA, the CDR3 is TGCAGCGTTGAAGACGGGTGGTCCATGTTTCTGCCCCAGTACTTC.

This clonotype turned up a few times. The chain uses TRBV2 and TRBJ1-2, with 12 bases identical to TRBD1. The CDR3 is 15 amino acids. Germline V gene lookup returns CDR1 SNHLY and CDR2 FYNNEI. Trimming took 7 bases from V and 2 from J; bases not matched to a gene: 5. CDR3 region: CASNAGTGGNYGYTF. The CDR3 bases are TGTGCCAGCAATGCCGGGACAGGGGGCAACTATGGCTACACCTTC. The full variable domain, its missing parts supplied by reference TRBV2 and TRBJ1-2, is EPEVTQTPSHQVTQMGQEVILRCVPISNHLYFYWYRQILGQKVEFLVSFYNNEISEKSEIFDDQFSVERPDGSNFTLKIRSTKLEDSAMYFCASNAGTGGNYGYTFGSGTRLTVV.

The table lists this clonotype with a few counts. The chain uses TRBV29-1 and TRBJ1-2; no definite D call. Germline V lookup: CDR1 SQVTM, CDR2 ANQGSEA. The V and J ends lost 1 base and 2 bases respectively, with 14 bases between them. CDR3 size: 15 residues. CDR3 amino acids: CSVEGHGEKNYGYTF. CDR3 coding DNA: TGCAGCGTTGAAGGGCACGGGGAGAAGAACTATGGCTACACCTTC.

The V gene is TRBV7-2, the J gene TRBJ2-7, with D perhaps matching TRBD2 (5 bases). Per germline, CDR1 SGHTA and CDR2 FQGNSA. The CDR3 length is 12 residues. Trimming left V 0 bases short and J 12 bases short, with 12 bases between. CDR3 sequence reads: CASSLADFGRYF. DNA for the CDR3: TGTGCCAGCAGCTTAGCTGATTTTGGGAGGTACTTC.

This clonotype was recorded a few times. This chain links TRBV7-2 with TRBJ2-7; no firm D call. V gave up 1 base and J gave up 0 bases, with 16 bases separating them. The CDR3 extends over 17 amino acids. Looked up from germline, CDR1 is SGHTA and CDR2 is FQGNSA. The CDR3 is CASSLGLSFKFSYEQYF. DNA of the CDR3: TGTGCCAGCAGCTTAGGTCTTTCGTTCAAATTCTCCTACGAGCAGTACTTC.

The chain's CDR3 is CASSQFRSPLHF. DNA for the CDR3: TGTGCCAGCAGCCAGTTTAGGTCACCCCTCCACTTT. V is TRBV14 and J is TRBJ1-6; D call uncertain. The CDR3 is 12 amino acids. Per germline, CDR1 SGHDN and CDR2 FVKESK. Trimming took 3 bases from V and 10 from J, leaving 7 bases between them.